The 5 T cell receptor beta chains given below trace back to one sample, sequenced in a study of cytomegalovirus exposure and HLA in healthy donors. The PCR contained 60 Vbeta and 13 Jbeta primers. Assay: immunoSEQ multiplex PCR; the TCRdb copy retains only in-frame clones and omits some. The sample has about 140,000 clones, 75% to 85% seen once; the top ten hold roughly 8.2%. The specimen sequenced was PBMCs. The receptor set was obtained from a woman in her forties or fifties in good health and CMV-seropositive.

The genes are TRBV5-5 and TRBJ2-3; 12 bases line up with TRBD2. The CDR3 has 16 amino acids. The trim removed 4 bases at V and 9 bases at J, leaving 12 bases unmatched. The germline CDR1 and CDR2 sequences are SGHKS and YYEKEE (reference sequence). CDR3 residues: CASSLAGGPSGATQYF. The CDR3 DNA sequence: TGTGCCAGCAGCCTAGCGGGGGGGCCGTCGGGGGCCACGCAGTATTTT.

The J gene is TRBJ1-6, the V gene TRBV7-2, with 10 bases matching TRBD1. The length of the CDR3 is 18 residues. Germline CDR1 SGHTA, CDR2 FQGNSA. Trimming took 6 bases from V and 9 from J; bases not matched to a gene: 17. In nucleotides, the CDR3 is TGTGCCAGCAGGCGGACAGGGGGTAGTGTCCGTAGTAGTTCACCCCTCCACTTT. Translating it yields CASRRTGGSVRSSSPLHF.

This clone was detected only a few times. The chain joins TRBV27 to TRBJ2-7; weak D call: TRBD2 (6 bases). The CDR3 runs 14 residues. The ends were cut back, 3 bases at V and 0 bases at J, with 9 bases in the middle. Germline CDR1 and CDR2: MNHEY and SMNVEV (reference sequence). CDR3 amino acids: CASSLDGSSYEQYF. In DNA, the CDR3 is TGTGCCAGCAGTTTGGACGGGAGCTCCTACGAGCAGTACTTC.

The chain carries TRBV9 and TRBJ2-5; the D gene is possibly TRBD2 (6 bases). V shed 1 base and J shed 4 bases, with 11 bases lying between them. Looked up from germline, CDR1 is SGDLS and CDR2 is YYNGEE. The CDR3 spans 14 residues. CDR3 loop: CASSVTSSGETQYF. The CDR3 DNA reads as TGTGCCAGCAGCGTAACTAGCTCGGGAGAGACCCAGTACTTC.

As to this clone: The limits of the CDR3 on the DNA are not certain, so only TCRdb's listed CDR3 is given. The J gene is TRBJ1-1, the V gene TRBV7-3. The CDR3 is 16 residues long, ends included. CDR1 and CDR2 from the germline V gene are SGHTA and FQGTGA. CDR3: CASSFGSGGAGTEAFF.